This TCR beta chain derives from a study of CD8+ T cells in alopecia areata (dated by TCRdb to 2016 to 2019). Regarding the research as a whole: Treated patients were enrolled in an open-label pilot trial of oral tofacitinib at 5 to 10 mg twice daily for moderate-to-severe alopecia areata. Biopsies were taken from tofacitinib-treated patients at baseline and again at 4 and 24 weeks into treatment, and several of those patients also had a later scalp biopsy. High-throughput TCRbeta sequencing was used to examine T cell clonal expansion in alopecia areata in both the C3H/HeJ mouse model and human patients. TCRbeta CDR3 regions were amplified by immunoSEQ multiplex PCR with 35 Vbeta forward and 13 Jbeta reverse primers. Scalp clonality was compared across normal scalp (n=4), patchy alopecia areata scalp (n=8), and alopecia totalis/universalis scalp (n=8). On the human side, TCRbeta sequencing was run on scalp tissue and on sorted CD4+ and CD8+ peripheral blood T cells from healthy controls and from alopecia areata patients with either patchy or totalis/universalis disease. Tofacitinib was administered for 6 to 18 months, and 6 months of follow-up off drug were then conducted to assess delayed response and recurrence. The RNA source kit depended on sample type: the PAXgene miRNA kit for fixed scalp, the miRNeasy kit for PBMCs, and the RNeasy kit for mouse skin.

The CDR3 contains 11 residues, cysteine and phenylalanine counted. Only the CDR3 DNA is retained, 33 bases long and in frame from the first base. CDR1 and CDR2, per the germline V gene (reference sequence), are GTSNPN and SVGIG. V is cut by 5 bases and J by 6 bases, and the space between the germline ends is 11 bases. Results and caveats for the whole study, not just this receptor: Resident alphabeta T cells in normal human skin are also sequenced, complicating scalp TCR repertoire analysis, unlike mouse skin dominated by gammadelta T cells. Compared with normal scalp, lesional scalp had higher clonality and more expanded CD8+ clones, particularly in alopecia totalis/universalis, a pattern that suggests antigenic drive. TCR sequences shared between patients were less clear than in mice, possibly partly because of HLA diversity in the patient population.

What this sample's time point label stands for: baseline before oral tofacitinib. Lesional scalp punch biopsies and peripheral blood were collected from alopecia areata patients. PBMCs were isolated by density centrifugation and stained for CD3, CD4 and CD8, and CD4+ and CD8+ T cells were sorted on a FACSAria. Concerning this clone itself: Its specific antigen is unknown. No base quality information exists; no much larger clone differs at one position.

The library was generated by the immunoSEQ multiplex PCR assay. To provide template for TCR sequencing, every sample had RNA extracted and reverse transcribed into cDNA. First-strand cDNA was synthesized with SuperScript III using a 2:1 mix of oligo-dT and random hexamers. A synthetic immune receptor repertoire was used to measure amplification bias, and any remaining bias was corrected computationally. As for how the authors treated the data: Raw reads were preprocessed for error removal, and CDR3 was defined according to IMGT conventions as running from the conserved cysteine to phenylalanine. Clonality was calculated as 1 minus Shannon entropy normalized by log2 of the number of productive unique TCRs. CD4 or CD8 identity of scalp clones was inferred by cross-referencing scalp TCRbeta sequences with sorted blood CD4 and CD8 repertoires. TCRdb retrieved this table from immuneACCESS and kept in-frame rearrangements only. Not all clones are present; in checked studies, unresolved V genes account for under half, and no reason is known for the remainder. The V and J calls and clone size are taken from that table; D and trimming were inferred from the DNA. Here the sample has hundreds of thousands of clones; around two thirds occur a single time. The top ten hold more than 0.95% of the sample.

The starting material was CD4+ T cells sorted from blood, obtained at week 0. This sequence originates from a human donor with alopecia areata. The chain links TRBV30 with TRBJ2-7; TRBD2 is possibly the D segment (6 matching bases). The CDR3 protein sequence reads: CAWFNGGEQYF. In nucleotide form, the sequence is TGTGCCTGGTTTAACGGGGGCGAGCAGTACTTC. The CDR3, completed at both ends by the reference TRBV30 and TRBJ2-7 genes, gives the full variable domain SQTIHQWPATLVQPVGSPLSLECTVEGTSNPNLYWYRQAAGRGLQLLFYSVGIGQISSEVPQNLSASRPQDRQFILSSKKLLLSDSGFYLCAWFNGGEQYFGPGTRLTVT.